The 18 T cell receptor beta chains given below trace back to one sample, sequenced in a study of cytomegalovirus exposure and HLA in healthy donors. In the PCR, 60 Vbeta and 13 Jbeta primers were used. This table comes from immunoSEQ multiplex PCR, and its TCRdb copy is limited to in-frame clones, with some not included. This table has over 65,000 clones, roughly 80% appearing once. The sequencing sample was made of PBMCs. These receptors originate from a woman aged 30 to 39 in good health and CMV-seronegative.

V is TRBV25-1 and J is TRBJ2-1; D may be TRBD2 (7 bases). V was trimmed by 2 bases and J by 8 bases, leaving 16 bases between them. Germline CDR1 MGHDK, CDR2 SYGVNS. This CDR3 comprises 15 residues. The CDR3 sequence: CASSELGGAFYEQFF. In DNA form, the CDR3 reads TGTGCCAGCAGTGAACTAGGGGGGGCGTTCTATGAGCAGTTCTTC.

This chain uses TRBV30 with TRBJ2-7; 11 nucleotides agree with TRBD1. Germline V gene lookup returns CDR1 GTSNPN and CDR2 SVGIG (reference sequence). V lost 3 bases to trimming and J lost 9 bases; unmatched junction nucleotides: 7. The length of the CDR3 is 13 residues. In nucleotides, the CDR3 is TGTGCCTGGAGCCGGGACAGGGGGGTGTTGCAGTACTTC. This translates into CAWSRDRGVLQYF.

The chain is built from TRBV28 and TRBJ1-5; a weak D match, TRBD1 (5 bases). The V end was cut by 6 bases, the J end by 4 bases, with 13 bases between. Germline loops: CDR1 MDHEN, CDR2 SYDVKM. The CDR3 consists of 14 residues. Written as DNA, the CDR3 is TGTGCCAGCAGCTGGACGAACAGGAATCAGCCCCAGCATTTT. It specifies CASSWTNRNQPQHF.

The genes are TRBV6-5 and TRBJ1-4; 7 nucleotides agree with TRBD1. J lost 8 bases, V lost 5 bases, and 8 bases had no gene match. CDR3 length: 14 amino acids. The germline V gene encodes CDR1 MNHEY and CDR2 SVGAGI. CDR3 bases: TGTGCCAGCAGTAATGACAGGGTGCGCGAAAAACTGTTTTTT. Translated, it gives CASSNDRVREKLFF.

This chain uses TRBV7-9 with TRBJ2-7; 7 bases match TRBD1. This CDR3 contains 15 residues. The V segment lost 5 bases and the J segment 4 bases; nucleotides outside the gene matches: 11. CDR1 is SEHNR and CDR2 is FQNEAQ in the germline V gene (reference sequence). In nucleotides, the CDR3 is TGTGCCAGCAGCACTGGTCGGGACAGCCCTTACGAGCAGTACTTC. This encodes CASSTGRDSPYEQYF.

The V and J genes are TRBV11-2 and TRBJ2-5, with unresolved D. The closer fit of TRBJ2-7 to the DNA end suggests the J call may be wrong. The CDR3 spans 14 residues. Looked up from germline, CDR1 is SGHAT and CDR2 is FQNNGV. The CDR3 loop reads CASSHPTRTYEQYF. Written as DNA, the CDR3 is TGTGCCAGCAGCCATCCGACTCGTACCTACGAGCAGTACTTC.

This clone turned up a few times. V usage is TRBV6-6 and J usage is TRBJ2-7; D may be TRBD1 (6 bases). This CDR3 is 13 amino acids long. The V gene's germline CDR1 is MNHNY and CDR2 SVGAGI (reference sequence). V lost 10 bases and J 3 bases, leaving 16 bases between the germline ends. The CDR3 DNA is TGTGCCACCGGAGACAGGCCGATCTACGAGCAGTACTTC. Encoded protein: CATGDRPIYEQYF.

V and J are TRBV18 and TRBJ2-5, with D unclear. The V and J ends lost 6 bases and 2 bases respectively, with 7 bases between them. CDR1 and CDR2 from the germline V gene are KGHSH and LQKENI. This CDR3 is built from 12 residues. CDR3 amino acids: CASSPGQETQYF. CDR3 coding DNA: TGTGCCAGCTCGCCCGGTCAAGAGACCCAGTACTTC.

V gene TRBV9 combines with J gene TRBJ1-2; D unresolved. This CDR3 is 13 amino acids long. Trimming left V 0 bases short and J 5 bases short, with 8 bases between. Germline CDR1 and CDR2: SGDLS and YYNGEE. Here the CDR3 reads CASSVEPGYGYTF. The CDR3 bases are TGTGCCAGCAGCGTAGAGCCGGGTTATGGCTACACCTTC. Looking up the rest from reference TRBV9 and TRBJ1-2 gives the full variable domain: DSGVTQTPKHLITATGQRVTLRCSPRSGDLSVYWYQQSLDQGLQFLIQYYNGEERAKGNILERFSAQQFPDLHSELNLSSLELGDSALYFCASSVEPGYGYTFGSGTRLTVV.

The rearrangement links TRBV4-3 to TRBJ2-1, with TRBD2 identical over 12 bases. The germline CDR1 and CDR2 sequences are LGHNA and YSLEER. J lost 5 bases, V lost 1 base, and 3 bases had no gene match. The CDR3 is 16 amino acids. The chain's CDR3 is CASSQGTSGGNNEQFF. The CDR3 DNA sequence: TGCGCCAGCAGCCAAGGAACTAGCGGGGGGAACAATGAGCAGTTCTTC.

The rearrangement joins TRBV9 to TRBJ1-3; 9 nucleotides agree with TRBD1. This CDR3 has 16 amino acids. Trimming removed 0 bases from V and 3 bases from J; junction bases left unmatched: 4. Germline CDR1 reads SGDLS; CDR2 reads YYNGEE. CDR3: CASSVETGGIGNTIYF. The DNA for the CDR3 is TGTGCCAGCAGCGTAGAGACAGGGGGGATTGGAAACACCATATATTTT.

The chain joins TRBV19 to TRBJ1-4, with a possible D match to TRBD1 (6 bases). V was trimmed by 8 bases and J by 6 bases, leaving 13 bases between them. The CDR3 extends over 13 amino acids. CDR1 LNHDA and CDR2 SQIVND come from the germline V gene (reference sequence). The CDR3 coding sequence is TGTGCCAGTCGGGGAGGGGGGCATGAAAAACTGTTTTTT. This codes for CASRGGGHEKLFF.

The chain uses TRBV11-2 and TRBJ1-1; a weak D match, TRBD1 (5 bases). Trimming took 5 bases from V and 1 from J, leaving 17 bases between them. Germline V gene sequence: CDR1 SGHAT, CDR2 FQNNGV. This CDR3 has 16 amino acids. The chain's CDR3 is CASSRLGASRNTEAFF. CDR3 in DNA: TGTGCCAGCAGCCGCCTTGGGGCGTCCAGGAACACTGAAGCTTTCTTT.

This rearrangement joins TRBV2 to TRBJ1-3; unclear D gene. V was clipped by 0 bases and J by 1 base, with 10 bases between them. Germline CDR1 and CDR2: SNHLY and FYNNEI. The CDR3 is 16 amino acids. CDR3 residues: CASSEALRGSGNTIYF. CDR3 bases: TGTGCCAGCAGTGAAGCGCTTCGGGGTTCTGGAAACACCATATATTTT.

V and J are TRBV5-1 and TRBJ1-1; 8 bases align to TRBD1. Trimming removed 7 bases from V and 5 bases from J; junction bases left unmatched: 13. Germline V lookup: CDR1 SGHRS, CDR2 YFSETQ. The CDR3 consists of 15 residues. The CDR3 nucleotides are TGCGCCAGCCTGCCCGAGGTAGACAGGGGAACTGAAGCTTTCTTT. Translated: CASLPEVDRGTEAFF.

The chain has TRBV13 and TRBJ2-7; 8 bases fit TRBD2. The CDR3 extends over 14 amino acids. The trim removed 5 bases at V and 2 bases at J, leaving 5 bases unmatched. Germline-derived CDR1 and CDR2 are PRHDT and FYEKMQ (reference sequence). The CDR3 is CASSHRAGAYEQYF. CDR3 DNA: TGTGCCAGCAGCCATAGAGCGGGGGCCTACGAGCAGTACTTC.

The V call is TRBV27, the J call TRBJ1-1; 7 bases agree with TRBD1. This CDR3 contains 13 residues. Germline trimming cut 4 bases from V and 11 bases from J; bases unmatched to any gene: 10. CDR1 MNHEY and CDR2 SMNVEV come from the germline V gene (reference sequence). CDR3 region: CASSSPDREDAFF. DNA for the CDR3: TGTGCCAGCAGTTCCCCCGACAGGGAGGACGCTTTCTTT.

The chain joins TRBV5-4 to TRBJ2-1; the match to TRBD2 covers 9 bases. The germline CDR1 and CDR2 sequences are SGHNT and YYREEE (reference sequence). J lost 0 bases, V lost 4 bases, and 2 bases had no gene match. This CDR3 comprises 15 residues. The chain's CDR3 is CASSVRGGSYNEQFF. In DNA, the CDR3 is TGTGCCAGCAGCGTGCGGGGGGGCTCCTACAATGAGCAGTTCTTC.